The 8 T cell receptor beta chains listed next were all sequenced from one sample in a study of spatial heterogeneity in lung cancer. Each CDR3 protein is one row after TCRdb ran MiXCR on the 5' RACE reads. The data show 200 to 300 distinct CDR3 sequences, around 33% seen once. Described time point: sample taken at primary tumor resection. Study findings and constraints: Expanded alpha and beta TCR counts within tumors tracked tumor mutation counts.

No antigens are known for them. The sample consisted of lung tumor tissue, taken at surgery. The receptors were sampled from a male donor with early-stage non-small cell lung cancer.

This clonotype was found a few times. Little can be read into the size of this beta chain, an off-target read in a library designed for alpha chains. This sequence joins TRBV5-6 and TRBJ2-7; 8 bases are shared with TRBD1. The germline CDR1 and CDR2 sequences are SGHDT and YYEEEE. The CDR3 is 14 amino acids. Trimming took 2 bases from V and 2 from J; bases not matched to a gene: 3. CDR3 loop: CASSFGTGAYEQYF. DNA of the CDR3: TGTGCCAGCAGCTTCGGGACAGGAGCCTACGAGCAGTACTTC.

In this sample, this clonotype turned up a few times. This beta chain is an unintended read in a library built for alpha chains; its size means little. J is TRBJ2-2 and V is TRBV7-8, with D possibly being TRBD2 (7 bases). CDR1 and CDR2 from the germline V gene are SGHVS and FQNEAQ. CDR3 length: 16 residues. Trimming took off 2 bases at V and 2 bases at J, with 12 bases between the two ends. The CDR3 DNA sequence: TGTGCCAGCAGCTTACGCGGGGGCTCTAACACCGGGGAGCTGTTTTTT. This sequence encodes CASSLRGGSNTGELFF.

As regards this clonotype: The library was designed around alpha chains, so this beta chain is a stray read whose abundance carries little weight. The rearrangement links TRBV20-1 to TRBJ2-7; a weak D match, TRBD2 (6 bases). Germline V CDR1 and CDR2: DFQATT, SNEGSKA (reference sequence). There are 13 residues in the CDR3. V was cut by 5 bases and J by 5 bases, with 16 bases left in between. The CDR3 bases are TGCAGTGCTCGCGGGAACCATTTAGACGAGCAGTACTTC. This translates into CSARGNHLDEQYF.

Comment on this clonotype: This beta chain was picked up by a library intended for alpha chains and is off target, so its count carries little meaning. The rearrangement uses TRBV7-8 and TRBJ2-7; TRBD1 agrees at 8 bases. Germline lookup yields CDR1 SGHVS and CDR2 FQNEAQ. The length of the CDR3 is 13 residues. Trimming took 5 bases from V and 2 from J; bases not matched to a gene: 2. The CDR3 sequence is CASSVGQAYEQYF. The CDR3 DNA sequence: TGTGCCAGCAGCGTGGGACAGGCCTACGAGCAGTACTTC.

This clonotype was found a few times. Being off target in a library aimed at alpha chains, this beta chain has a size of little meaning. V and J are TRBV11-2 and TRBJ2-5, with TRBD2 as a possible D gene (5 bases). CDR1 and CDR2 from the germline V gene are SGHAT and FQNNGV. The CDR3 sequence is 13 residues long. The V end lost 5 bases, the J end lost 5 bases, and 12 bases lay between the germline ends. CDR3 protein: CASSNPGGETQYF. As DNA, the CDR3 is TGTGCCAGCAGCAATCCCGGAGGCGAGACCCAGTACTTC.

Points on this clonotype: A library made for alpha chains picked up this beta chain off target, so its size means little. The chain combines TRBV18 with TRBJ2-3; D may correspond to TRBD1 or TRBD2 (7 bases each). Trimming removed 4 bases at V and 2 bases at J, with 16 bases between. CDR3 length equals 16 residues. The germline gives CDR1 KGHSH, CDR2 LQKENI. The CDR3 loop reads CASSREGTELTDTQYF. The CDR3 nucleotides are TGTGCCAGCTCACGGGAGGGGACAGAACTCACAGATACGCAGTATTTT. Drawing the rest from reference TRBV18 and TRBJ2-3, the complete variable domain is NAGVMQNPRHLVRRRGQEARLRCSPMKGHSHVYWYRQLPEEGLKFMVYLQKENIIDESGMPKERFSAEFPKEGPSILRIQQVVRGDSAAYFCASSREGTELTDTQYFGPGTRLTVL.

This clonotype was observed a handful of times. This beta chain slipped into a library made for alpha chains as a stray read, so its size is not meaningful. V is TRBV27 and J is TRBJ2-7; D is uncertain. The germline CDR1 and CDR2 sequences are MNHEY and SMNVEV (reference sequence). The germline V and J ends were trimmed by 3 bases and 6 bases, with 18 bases remaining between them. The CDR3 totals 15 residues. The CDR3 coding sequence is TGTGCCAGCAGTTTTTCCGGACCCTCCCCGACCGAGCAGTACTTC. The encoded protein is CASSFSGPSPTEQYF.

As to this clonotype: The library was built for alpha chains, so this beta chain is an off-target read and its size means little. The chain uses TRBV5-4 and TRBJ2-1, with D perhaps assigned TRBD1 or TRBD2 (5 bases each). In germline, CDR1 is SGHNT, CDR2 YYREEE (reference sequence). The ends were cut back, 5 bases at V and 7 bases at J, with 16 bases in the middle. CDR3 size: 14 residues. The CDR3 DNA sequence: TGTGCCAGCAGAACGGGGCTAGACTCGAATGAGCAGTTCTTC. Its translation: CASRTGLDSNEQFF.